This T cell receptor beta chain was sequenced for a study of T cells after yellow fever vaccination. Study outcomes and limitations: Relatively few clonotypes were ones that appeared in both CD4 and CD8 compartments. On day 0, almost all vaccine-responding clonotypes were undetectable in sorted memory subsets.

This clonotype turned up a few times. TCRdb reprocessed the 5' RACE reads via MiXCR and lists one record per CDR3 protein. This table holds about 32,000 distinct CDR3 sequences, roughly a tenth found once. The germline CDR1 and CDR2 sequences are SGDLS and YYNGEE. This CDR3 is 15 amino acids long. V lost 2 bases to trimming and J lost 1 base; unmatched junction nucleotides: 3. Sequenced here: PBMCs, either bulk or a sorted T-cell subset (CD4+, CD8+, memory, or dextramer-sorted; not recorded which), sampled more than 14 days after the first yellow fever vaccination. The sequence derives from a man younger than 30 who received the YFV17D yellow fever vaccine. V usage is TRBV9 and J usage is TRBJ1-3; 7 nucleotides align to TRBD1. This CDR3 reads CASSVETGSGNTIYF. Written as DNA, the CDR3 is TGTGCCAGCAGCGTCGAGACAGGGTCTGGAAACACCATATATTTT.